The 8 T cell receptor beta chains reported below all come from one sample, sequenced in a study of blood T cell repertoires in COVID-19. TCRdb's copy holds only in-frame clones and misses some; the assay was immunoSEQ multiplex PCR. The repertoire consists of 200,000 to 250,000 clones, with around 80% occurring once and the leading ten covering nearly 20%. The sequencing input was peripheral blood. The receptors were gathered from a man younger than 45 with active or convalescent COVID-19.

This chain connects TRBV5-1 to TRBJ2-2; D might be TRBD1 (6 bases). CDR1 and CDR2 from the germline V gene are SGHRS and YFSETQ. Trimming left V 0 bases short and J 1 base short, with 7 bases between. This CDR3 is 15 amino acids long. The CDR3 sequence: CASSLEQGNTGELFF. CDR3 nucleotides: TGCGCCAGCAGCTTGGAACAGGGGAACACCGGGGAGCTGTTTTTT.

The chain employs TRBV7-2 and TRBJ2-2; 7 nucleotides agree with TRBD1. Per germline, CDR1 SGHTA and CDR2 FQGNSA. J gave up 7 bases and V 3 bases, and 8 bases lay outside the gene matches. The CDR3 totals 15 residues. The CDR3, as DNA: TGTGCCAGCAGCTTGACAGGGCATCTGGTCGGGGAGCTGTTTTTT. This translates into CASSLTGHLVGELFF.

This rearrangement joins TRBV2 to TRBJ2-2; 11 bases line up with TRBD1. Trimming took 6 bases from V and 6 from J; bases not matched to a gene: 0. The CDR3 contains 13 residues. Germline loops: CDR1 SNHLY, CDR2 FYNNEI. The CDR3 region has the DNA TGTGCCAGCAGGGGACAGGGGGCCGGGGAGCTGTTTTTT. It is translated as CASRGQGAGELFF.

With regard to this clone: The same CDR3 arises from other DNA sequences in this sample as well. The chain joins TRBV10-3 to TRBJ1-1; 10 nucleotides align to TRBD1. This CDR3 has 14 residues. Germline loops: CDR1 ENHRY, CDR2 SYGVKD. V dropped 6 bases and J dropped 2; count of bases not matched to a gene: 3. The CDR3 here is CAISGQGVNTEAFF. In nucleotides, the CDR3 is TGTGCCATCAGCGGACAGGGGGTAAACACTGAAGCTTTCTTT.

V and J are TRBV19 and TRBJ1-1, with TRBD1 matching over 11 bases. Losses at the gene ends were 3 bases for V and 0 bases for J; bases not matched to a gene: 6. The germline V gene has CDR1 LNHDA and CDR2 SQIVND (reference sequence). CDR3 size: 17 residues. In DNA, the CDR3 is TGTGCCAGTAGTATCCGGGACAGGGGGATTATGAACACTGAAGCTTTCTTT. It codes for CASSIRDRGIMNTEAFF.

V is TRBV19 and J is TRBJ2-1, with a tentative D call TRBD1 (5 bases). V lost 4 bases and J lost 1, with 8 bases in between. Germline V CDR1 and CDR2: LNHDA, SQIVND (reference sequence). The CDR3 covers 14 residues. In DNA, the CDR3 is TGTGCCAGTAGTAGAGGACAATCCTACAATGAGCAGTTCTTC. The encoded protein is CASSRGQSYNEQFF.

To note about this clone: The identical CDR3 is also encoded by other nucleotide sequences in the sample. The rearrangement links TRBV29-1 to TRBJ1-1; no clear D. CDR3 size: 13 residues. V dropped 4 bases and J dropped 1 base, with 10 bases sitting between them. Per germline, CDR1 SQVTM and CDR2 ANQGSEA. Here the CDR3 DNA reads TGCAGCGTTGCCCGGGGTACGAACACTGAAGCTTTCTTT. Its protein product is CSVARGTNTEAFF.

The genes are TRBV5-1 and TRBJ2-7; 7 bases are shared with TRBD1. Germline-derived CDR1 and CDR2 are SGHRS and YFSETQ. V lost 6 bases, J lost 2 bases, and 8 bases stayed unmatched. This CDR3 region has 14 residues. The CDR3 region is CASIFRDSAYEQYF. The DNA of the CDR3 is TGCGCCAGCATTTTCAGGGACAGTGCCTACGAGCAGTACTTC.